This TCR beta chain was documented in a study of T cells in Graves' hyperthyroidism and ophthalmopathy. Overall study context: Peripheral blood was collected at initial diagnosis, before any treatment. Study findings and constraints: A model of 13 V-J pairs discriminated ophthalmopathy from stable hyperthyroidism. Ophthalmopathy prediction by the model preceded onset by a median approximately 6.9 months.

Uncontrolled infection, other autoimmune disease, pregnancy or lactation excluded patients. The CDR3 length is 14 residues. V lost 6 bases and J lost 4, with 14 bases in between. Per the germline V gene, CDR1 is MDHEN and CDR2 is SYDVKM. Amplified TCR beta CDR3 regions came from RNA transcripts. Using the HTBI primer set, a first-round RT-PCR was run on the TCR CDR3. Each CDR3 protein gets one entry after TCRdb re-called the multiplex PCR reads with MiXCR. Among some 350,000 distinct CDR3 sequences listed, roughly 13% were seen once. Concerning this clonotype: Its antigen is unknown.

V and J are TRBV28 and TRBJ2-3; D is uncertain. This clonotype was sampled from a woman in her thirties or forties with Graves' ophthalmopathy. The source material was blood. This CDR3 is CASSPISGPDTQYF. The CDR3, as DNA: TGTGCCAGCAGCCCTATTTCGGGCCCAGATACGCAGTATTTT.